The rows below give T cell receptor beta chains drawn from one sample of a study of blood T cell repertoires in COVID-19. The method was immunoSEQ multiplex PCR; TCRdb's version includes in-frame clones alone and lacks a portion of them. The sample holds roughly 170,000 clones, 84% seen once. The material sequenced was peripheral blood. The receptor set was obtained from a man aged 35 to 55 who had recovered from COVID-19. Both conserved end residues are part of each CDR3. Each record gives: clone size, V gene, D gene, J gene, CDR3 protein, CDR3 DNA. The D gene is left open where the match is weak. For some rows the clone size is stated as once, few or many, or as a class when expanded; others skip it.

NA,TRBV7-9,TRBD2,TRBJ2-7,CASSGSGNTYEQYF,TGTGCCAGCAGCGGTAGCGGGAACACCTACGAGCAGTACTTC
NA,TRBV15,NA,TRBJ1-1,CATSREAGIGTEAFF,TGTGCCACCAGCAGAGAGGCGGGGATAGGCACTGAAGCTTTCTTT
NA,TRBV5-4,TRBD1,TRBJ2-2,CASSFGQENTGELFF,TGTGCCAGCAGCTTCGGACAGGAGAATACCGGGGAGCTGTTTTTT
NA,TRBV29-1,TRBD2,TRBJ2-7,CSVAQASGSGEQYF,TGCAGCGTCGCTCAGGCTAGCGGAAGCGGGGAGCAGTACTTC
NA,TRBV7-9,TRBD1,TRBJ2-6,CASSLAGTGGSSGANVLTF,TGTGCCAGCAGCTTAGCAGGGACAGGGGGCAGCTCTGGGGCCAACGTCCTGACTTTC
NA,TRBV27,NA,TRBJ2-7,CASSLYGTFYEQYF,TGTGCCAGCAGTTTATATGGGACTTTCTACGAGCAGTACTTC
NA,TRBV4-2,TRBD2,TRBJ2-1,CASSPPGGGNEQFF,TGTGCCAGCAGCCCCCCCGGGGGGGGCAATGAGCAGTTCTTC
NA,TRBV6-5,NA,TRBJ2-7,CASSYSPSAGLREQYF,TGTGCCAGCAGTTACTCGCCTAGCGCAGGTCTCCGGGAGCAGTACTTC
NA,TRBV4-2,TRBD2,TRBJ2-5,CASSQGETSGVYETQYF,TGTGCCAGCAGCCAAGGGGAGACTAGCGGGGTATACGAGACCCAGTACTTC
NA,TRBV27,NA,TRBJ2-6,CASSGGYSAYGANVLTF,TGTGCCAGCAGTGGGGGGTACAGTGCCTATGGGGCCAACGTCCTGACTTTC
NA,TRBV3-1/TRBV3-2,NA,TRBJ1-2,CASSQGGHSNGYTF,TGTGCCAGCAGCCAAGGGGGACATTCTAATGGCTACACCTTC
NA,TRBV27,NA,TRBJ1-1,CASSLLAAGYTEAFF,TGTGCCAGCAGTTTACTCGCGGCCGGTTACACTGAAGCTTTCTTT
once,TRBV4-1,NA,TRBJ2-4,CASSQTLQGYEDIQYF,TGCGCCAGCAGCCAAACATTACAGGGTTACGAGGACATTCAGTACTTC
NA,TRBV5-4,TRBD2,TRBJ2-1,CASSLVLAGGDEQFF,TGTGCCAGCAGCTTGGTACTAGCGGGGGGCGATGAGCAGTTCTTC
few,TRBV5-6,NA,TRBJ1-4,CASSLPGAGLPNEKLFF,TGTGCCAGCAGCTTGCCCGGGGCGGGACTGCCAAATGAAAAACTGTTTTTT
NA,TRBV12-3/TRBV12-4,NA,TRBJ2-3,CASSFAVTDTQYF,TGTGCCAGCAGTTTTGCAGTCACAGATACGCAGTATTTT
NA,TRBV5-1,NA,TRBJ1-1,CASSEDSLLVAFF,TGCGCCAGCAGCGAGGACAGCCTGTTGGTAGCTTTCTTT
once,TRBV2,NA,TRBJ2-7,CASRAGPSYEQYF,TGTGCCAGCAGGGCGGGGCCCTCCTACGAGCAGTACTTC
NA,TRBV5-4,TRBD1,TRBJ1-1,CASSSGQEATEAFF,TGTGCCAGCAGTTCAGGACAGGAAGCCACTGAAGCTTTCTTT